This T cell receptor (beta chain) was retrieved from a study of radiotherapy plus CTLA-4 blockade in lung cancer. Turning to the study itself: Objective responses were recorded in around 18% of patients, with disease control recorded in 25% to 35%.

Sequencing was performed with immunoSEQ multiplex PCR; in TCRdb, only in-frame clones are kept and a portion is missing. This sample has 65,000 to 95,000 clones, with around nine tenths found just once. CDR1 and CDR2 (germline): MNHEY, SVGAGI. Between the trimmed V and J ends, which lost 7 bases and 7 bases, there was a span of 22 bases. CDR3 size: 15 residues. This clone was detected a few times. Ipilimumab CTLA-4 blockade and focal radiation were given to patients with chemo-refractory metastatic non-small-cell lung cancer. The source material was peripheral blood, sampled from a patient treated with radiotherapy plus ipilimumab. The chain is built from TRBV6-5 and TRBJ1-2; the D gene is possibly TRBD1 (6 bases). This clonotype originated in a human donor with non-small cell lung cancer who had stable disease on radiotherapy plus ipilimumab. DNA of the CDR3: TGTGCCAGCACCAAGACAGGAGAGTCCCTTCGTGGCTACACCTTC. It codes for CASTKTGESLRGYTF.